The clone carrying this T cell receptor beta chain has only a few counts. The entry originates in a study of T-cell reconstitution after alpha-beta-depleted transplantation in children. Unique molecular identifiers were built into the TCRbeta library. TCRdb analysed the PCR reads with MiXCR anew, one entry per CDR3 protein. The repertoire has about 540,000 distinct CDR3 sequences, 25% to 30% of them found once; the top ten carry less than 40%. The CDR3 contains 14 residues. Germline V lookup: CDR1 LGHDT, CDR2 YNNKEL (reference sequence). Unmatched junction bases numbered 7, after V lost 8 bases and J lost 0 bases.

This receptor was identified in a boy in the first two years of life with Wiskott-Aldrich syndrome, due to receive a stem cell transplant. The input for sequencing was PBMCs, taken before TCRalphabeta/CD19-depleted stem cell transplant. This chain uses TRBV3-1 with TRBJ2-7, with TRBD2 matching 7 bases. The CDR3 sequence is CASGSSGISYEQYF. The CDR3 nucleotides read TGTGCCAGCGGCTCGAGCGGGATCTCCTACGAGCAGTACTTC.